The clone carrying this TCR beta chain has only a few counts. The sample originates from a study of blood T cell repertoires in COVID-19. About the research overall: PBMCs, B-cell-depleted T cells, or T cells provided the cDNA or gDNA that made up the material.

Individuals drawn from approximately 22 US areas were roughly 18 to 95 years old. Profiling relied on immunoSEQ multiplex PCR, and the TCRdb table lists in-frame clones only, not all of them. The sample has fewer than 350,000 clones, roughly 90% seen once. Trimming shortened V by 5 bases and J by 2 bases, and 10 bases separated the two germline ends. Germline values: CDR1 SQVTM, CDR2 ANQGSEA. The CDR3 totals 14 residues. The sequence derives from a woman in her thirties or forties who had recovered from COVID-19. The chain joins TRBV29-1 to TRBJ2-6; D is unresolved. Sequencing was done on a sample of PBMCs or T cells enriched from blood (not recorded which). The CDR3 here is CSVYDTTGANVLTF. As DNA, the CDR3 is TGCAGCGTTTACGACACCACTGGGGCCAACGTCCTGACTTTC. Full variable domain (rest looked up from reference TRBV29-1 and TRBJ2-6): SAVISQKPSRDICQRGTSLTIQCQVDSQVTMMFWYRQQPGQSLTLIATANQGSEATYESGFVIDKFPISRPNLTFSTLTVSNMSPEDSSIYLCSVYDTTGANVLTFGAGSRLTVL.